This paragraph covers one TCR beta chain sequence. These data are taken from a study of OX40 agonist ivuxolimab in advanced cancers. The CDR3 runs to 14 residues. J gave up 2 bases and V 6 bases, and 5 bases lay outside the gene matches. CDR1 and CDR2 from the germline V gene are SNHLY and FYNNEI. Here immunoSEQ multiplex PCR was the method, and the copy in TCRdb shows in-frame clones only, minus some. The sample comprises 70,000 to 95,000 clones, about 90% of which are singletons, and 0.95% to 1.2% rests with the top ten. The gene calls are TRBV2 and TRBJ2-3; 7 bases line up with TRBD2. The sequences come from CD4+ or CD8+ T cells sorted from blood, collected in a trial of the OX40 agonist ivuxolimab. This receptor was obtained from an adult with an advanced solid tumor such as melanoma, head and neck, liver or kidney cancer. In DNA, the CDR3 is TGTGCCAGCAGCTGGCTAGCGGACACAGATACGCAGTATTTT. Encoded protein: CASSWLADTDTQYF. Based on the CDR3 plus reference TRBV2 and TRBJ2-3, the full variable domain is EPEVTQTPSHQVTQMGQEVILRCVPISNHLYFYWYRQILGQKVEFLVSFYNNEISEKSEIFDDQFSVERPDGSNFTLKIRSTKLEDSAMYFCASSWLADTDTQYFGPGTRLTVL.